Following are 20 T cell receptor beta chains from one sample sequenced in a study of Tregs in tolerant kidney transplant recipients. Using immunoSEQ multiplex PCR, the repertoire was profiled, and TCRdb retains in-frame clones only, with some absent. The sample has about 240,000 clones; 84% are singletons. Sequenced: CD4+ T cells from blood. These receptors originate from a human donor in good health.

The CDR3 sequence: CASTEISGNTGELFF. The CDR3 nucleotides read TGTGCCAGCACAGAAATTAGCGGGAACACCGGGGAGCTGTTTTTT. The chain combines TRBV18 with TRBJ2-2, with D possibly being TRBD2 (6 bases). There are 15 residues in the CDR3. The V end lost 8 bases, the J end lost 1 base, and 14 bases lay between the germline ends. Germline V gene data show CDR1 as KGHSH and CDR2 as LQKENI.

The rearrangement joins TRBV5-4 to TRBJ2-4; D is ambiguous. V was cut by 10 bases and J by 7 bases, with 18 bases left in between. Germline assignment: CDR1 SGHNT and CDR2 YYREEE (reference sequence). The CDR3 extends over 13 amino acids. DNA of the CDR3: TGTGCCGATATCCCGGACCCTCGGAACATTCAGTACTTC. It specifies CADIPDPRNIQYF. The complete variable domain, with remaining parts taken from reference TRBV5-4 and TRBJ2-4, reads ETGVTQSPTHLIKTRGQQVTLRCSSQSGHNTVSWYQQALGQGPQFIFQYYREEENGRGNFPPRFSGLQFPNYSSELNVNALELDDSALYLCADIPDPRNIQYFGAGTRLSVL.

V usage is TRBV5-1 and J usage is TRBJ1-2, with a tentative D call TRBD1 (5 bases). The V and J ends lost 3 bases and 8 bases respectively, with 17 bases between them. CDR3 length: 14 amino acids. Germline V gives CDR1 SGHRS, CDR2 YFSETQ. CDR3 residues: CASSSPGTPGGYTF. CDR3 DNA sequence: TGCGCCAGCAGCTCACCCGGGACCCCGGGAGGCTACACCTTC.

This clone has a handful of counts. Here the CDR3 reads CASSKGTGGVNEQFF. For the CDR3, the DNA is TGTGCCAGCAGCAAGGGGACAGGGGGCGTGAATGAGCAGTTCTTC. V gene TRBV11-2 combines with J gene TRBJ2-1, with 12 bases identical to TRBD1. The CDR3 totals 15 residues. The J segment lost 7 bases and the V segment lost 5 bases, leaving 6 bases of the junction unmatched. Per the germline V gene, CDR1 is SGHAT and CDR2 is FQNNGV.

The chain couples TRBV19 to TRBJ2-7; the match to TRBD1 covers 7 bases. CDR3 length: 13 amino acids. After removal of 5 bases from V and 7 bases from J, the junction contained 8 bases not matched to a gene. CDR1 is LNHDA, CDR2 SQIVND, per germline (reference sequence). Here the CDR3 reads CASSLERGREQYF. CDR3 nucleotides: TGTGCCAGTAGTCTGGAAAGGGGGCGAGAGCAGTACTTC.

The genes are TRBV5-1 and TRBJ2-3, with 7 bases matching TRBD1. This CDR3 has 13 amino acids. Germline CDR1 SGHRS, CDR2 YFSETQ. Unmatched junction bases numbered 5, after V lost 5 bases and J lost 5 bases. The DNA of the CDR3 is TGCGCCAGCAGATCGACAGGGAGAGATACGCAGTATTTT. Amino acids: CASRSTGRDTQYF.

V is TRBV2 and J is TRBJ1-6; D is unclear. The CDR3 is 12 residues long. Trimming removed 4 bases at V and 7 bases at J, with 5 bases between. Germline CDR1 and CDR2: SNHLY and FYNNEI. CDR3 sequence: CASSAFNSPLHF. For the CDR3, the DNA is TGTGCCAGCAGTGCGTTCAATTCACCCCTCCACTTT. The variable domain in full, completed from reference TRBV2 and TRBJ1-6, reads EPEVTQTPSHQVTQMGQEVILRCVPISNHLYFYWYRQILGQKVEFLVSFYNNEISEKSEIFDDQFSVERPDGSNFTLKIRSTKLEDSAMYFCASSAFNSPLHFGNGTRLTVT.

The rearrangement joins TRBV15 to TRBJ1-5, with D unclear. V lost 0 bases, J lost 4 bases, and 13 bases lay in between. CDR3 length equals 16 residues. Germline values: CDR1 LNHNV, CDR2 YYDKDF (reference sequence). CDR3 DNA: TGTGCCACCAGCAGAGATCGGGGAACAGTAAATCAGCCCCAGCATTTT. This gives the protein CATSRDRGTVNQPQHF.

This rearrangement joins TRBV19 to TRBJ2-1, with D possibly TRBD1 on 6 matching bases. There are 17 residues in the CDR3. Germline V gene data show CDR1 as LNHDA and CDR2 as SQIVND (reference sequence). V was cut by 5 bases and J by 0 bases, with 17 bases left in between. This CDR3 reads CASSLSGGRSSYNEQFF. In DNA form, the CDR3 reads TGTGCCAGTAGTCTCTCTGGGGGCAGGAGCTCCTACAATGAGCAGTTCTTC. Supplemented by reference TRBV19 and TRBJ2-1, the full variable domain reads DGGITQSPKYLFRKEGQNVTLSCEQNLNHDAMYWYRQDPGQGLRLIYYSQIVNDFQKGDIAEGYSVSREKKESFPLTVTSAQKNPTAFYLCASSLSGGRSSYNEQFFGPGTRLTVL.

This clone was counted once. This sequence joins TRBV4-2 and TRBJ1-5; 7 positions match TRBD1. This CDR3 region has 16 residues. Germline CDR1 is LGHNA and CDR2 is YNFKEQ. V dropped 1 base and J dropped 0; count of bases not matched to a gene: 3. DNA for the CDR3: TGTGCCAGCAGCCAAGCGACAGGGTATAGCAATCAGCCCCAGCATTTT. Its protein is CASSQATGYSNQPQHF.

This rearrangement joins TRBV7-3 to TRBJ2-1; weak D call: TRBD2 (5 bases). Germline CDR1 reads SGHTA; CDR2 reads FQGTGA. Deletions cut 4 bases from V and 8 bases from J, with 15 bases between. CDR3 size: 14 residues. The CDR3 DNA reads as TGTGCCAGCAGCTCGACACTAGTTGCCGATGAGCAGTTCTTC. It yields the protein CASSSTLVADEQFF.

The rearrangement uses TRBV27 and TRBJ1-2, with D hard to call. Germline CDR1 and CDR2: MNHEY and SMNVEV (reference sequence). V was clipped by 2 bases and J by 4 bases, with 14 bases between them. The CDR3 has 15 residues. The CDR3 loop is CASSLNSRAIYGYTF. DNA for the CDR3: TGTGCCAGCAGTTTAAATTCGAGAGCGATCTATGGCTACACCTTC.

The V and J genes are TRBV6-6 and TRBJ1-5, with no clear D. The CDR3 has 12 residues. Germline V gene lookup returns CDR1 MNHNY and CDR2 SVGAGI (reference sequence). With 8 bases removed from V and 3 bases from J, the gap between germline ends came to 8 bases. The CDR3 loop is CASGLNNQPQHF. The DNA of the CDR3 is TGTGCCAGCGGGCTTAACAATCAGCCCCAGCATTTT.

The chain combines TRBV6-5 with TRBJ1-5, with a possible D match to TRBD1 (5 bases). The CDR3 extends over 15 amino acids. V lost 6 bases to trimming and J lost 2 bases, with 14 bases between them. Per germline, CDR1 MNHEY and CDR2 SVGAGI. The CDR3 reads CASRYRGGGNQPQHF. CDR3 in DNA: TGTGCCAGCAGATACCGGGGGGGTGGCAATCAGCCCCAGCATTTT.

The V and J genes are TRBV6-6 and TRBJ1-2; unclear D gene. Germline V CDR1 and CDR2: MNHNY, SVGAGI (reference sequence). This CDR3 comprises 13 residues. Trimming cost V 7 bases and J 3 bases, with 12 bases left between them. The CDR3 reads CASTAAEYYGYTF. CDR3 DNA sequence: TGTGCCAGCACCGCGGCGGAGTACTATGGCTACACCTTC.

This rearrangement joins TRBV12-5 to TRBJ1-5; no clear D. The CDR3 is 15 amino acids. The V gene's germline CDR1 is LGHNT and CDR2 FRNRAP. Deletions cut 0 bases from V and 0 bases from J, with 6 bases between. CDR3 sequence: CASGLVQSSNQPQHF. The CDR3 coding sequence is TGTGCTAGTGGTTTGGTACAGTCTAGCAATCAGCCCCAGCATTTT.

The chain uses TRBV19 and TRBJ1-5; D perhaps matches TRBD1 (6 bases). There are 13 residues in the CDR3. The V gene's germline CDR1 is LNHDA and CDR2 SQIVND (reference sequence). Trimming shortened V by 8 bases and J by 3 bases, and 11 bases separated the two germline ends. CDR3 residues: CASSRDINQPQHF. The DNA for the CDR3 is TGTGCCAGTTCCCGGGACATCAATCAGCCCCAGCATTTT.

The CDR3 loop reads CASSDSWTGTTDTQYF. The CDR3 region has the DNA TGTGCCAGCAGTGACTCCTGGACAGGGACCACAGATACGCAGTATTTT. The chain employs TRBV6-4 and TRBJ2-3, with 8 nucleotides matching TRBD1. CDR1 and CDR2 from the germline V gene are MRHNA and SNTAGT. The CDR3 consists of 16 residues. V dropped 0 bases and J dropped 2; count of bases not matched to a gene: 4.

The V and J genes are TRBV7-9 and TRBJ2-7; D uncertain. The CDR3 is 14 amino acids. Germline V CDR1 and CDR2: SEHNR, FQNEAQ (reference sequence). Trimming removed 5 bases at V and 1 base at J, with 12 bases between. The CDR3 nucleotides read TGTGCCAGCAGCCGACCTGGGATTTCCTACGAGCAGTACTTC. Its translation: CASSRPGISYEQYF.

This clone was counted only a few times. The rearrangement links TRBV6-1 to TRBJ1-3; TRBD1 matches at 7 bases. The CDR3 is 16 amino acids. The germline gives CDR1 MNHNS, CDR2 SASEGT. Unmatched junction bases numbered 4, after V lost 2 bases and J lost 0 bases. The CDR3 reads CASSEWTGNSGNTIYF. CDR3 coding DNA: TGTGCCAGCAGTGAATGGACAGGCAACTCTGGAAACACCATATATTTT.